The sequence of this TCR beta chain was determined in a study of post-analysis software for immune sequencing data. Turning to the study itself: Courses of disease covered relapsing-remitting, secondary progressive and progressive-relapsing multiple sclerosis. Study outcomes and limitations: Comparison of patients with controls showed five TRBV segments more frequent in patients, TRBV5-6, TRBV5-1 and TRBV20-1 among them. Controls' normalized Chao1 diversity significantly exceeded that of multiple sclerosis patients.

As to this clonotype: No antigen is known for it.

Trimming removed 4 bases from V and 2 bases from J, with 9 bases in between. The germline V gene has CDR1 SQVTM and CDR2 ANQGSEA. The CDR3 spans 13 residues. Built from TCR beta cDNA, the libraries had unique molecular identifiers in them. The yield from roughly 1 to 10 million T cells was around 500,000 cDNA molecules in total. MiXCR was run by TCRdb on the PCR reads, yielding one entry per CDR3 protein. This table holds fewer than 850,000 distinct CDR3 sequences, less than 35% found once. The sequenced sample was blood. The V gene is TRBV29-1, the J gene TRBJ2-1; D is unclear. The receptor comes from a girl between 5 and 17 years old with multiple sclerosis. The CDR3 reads CSVVSRTYNEQFF. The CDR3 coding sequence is TGCAGCGTTGTTAGCAGAACCTACAATGAGCAGTTCTTC.